The sequence of this TCR beta chain was determined in a study of T cells in Graves' hyperthyroidism and ophthalmopathy. In its sample, this clonotype was seen many times. Its target is unknown. This CDR3 is built from 16 residues. The germline V gene encodes CDR1 SNHLY and CDR2 FYNNEI. V was clipped by 6 bases and J by 2 bases; unmatched bases: 5. Researchers amplified the TCR beta CDR3 regions from RNA transcripts. RT-PCR in the first round (using the HTBI primer set) targeted the TCR CDR3. TCRdb itself ran the multiplex PCR reads through MiXCR, one entry per CDR3 protein. This table holds about 700,000 distinct CDR3 sequences, roughly 15% found once. General study findings and limits: Blood also showed most of the thyroid clonotypes that were expanded above 0.001.

Patients were aged 18 to 65, had disease duration under 2 months, and had newly diagnosed hyperthyroidism. The study left out patients who had uncontrolled infection, other autoimmune disease, pregnancy or lactation. The source of the PBMCs was approximately 10 ml of fresh peripheral blood. Sequenced input: blood. The chain joins TRBV2 to TRBJ2-3; TRBD2 agrees at 13 bases. The TCR was taken from a woman under 30 with Graves' hyperthyroidism. CDR3 in amino acids: CASRRLAGGSTDTQYF. The CDR3 DNA reads as TGTGCCAGCAGACGACTAGCGGGAGGCTCCACAGATACGCAGTATTTT.